This passage covers 26 T cell receptor beta chains from one sample sequenced in a study of shared clonotypes between healthy human individuals. Generated by immunoSEQ multiplex PCR, the TCRdb table keeps only in-frame clones and is missing some. Seen here are under 650,000 clones, 96% observed once, and the top ten hold 0.06%. The sequencing input was naive CD4+ T cells sorted from blood. The subset denotes: CD45RA+ positively selected. The receptors were gathered from a woman in her 30s in good health.

The CDR3 bases are TGCGCCAGCAGCTTAGGCTTCGGCAATGAGCAGTTCTTC. Translation: CASSLGFGNEQFF. The chain is built from TRBV5-1 and TRBJ2-1; D is unresolved. Trimming took 2 bases from V and 6 from J, leaving 9 bases between them. The germline CDR1 and CDR2 sequences are SGHRS and YFSETQ. The CDR3 is 13 residues long.

The J gene is TRBJ2-2, the V gene TRBV30; no definite D call. Germline assignment: CDR1 GTSNPN and CDR2 SVGIG (reference sequence). The CDR3 sequence is 11 residues long. Trimming cost V 3 bases and J 2 bases, with 1 base left between them. This chain's CDR3 is CAWRNTGELFF. CDR3 DNA sequence: TGTGCCTGGAGAAACACCGGGGAGCTGTTTTTT.

This clone was recorded only once. The genes are TRBV28 and TRBJ2-2, with no clear D. The CDR3 length is 13 residues. Germline V gene data show CDR1 as MDHEN and CDR2 as SYDVKM. The germline V and J ends were trimmed by 4 bases and 6 bases, with 9 bases remaining between them. The CDR3 here is CASSSRVSGELFF. In DNA form, the CDR3 reads TGTGCCAGCAGTTCCCGGGTGTCCGGGGAGCTGTTTTTT. Complete variable domain (other parts from reference TRBV28 and TRBJ2-2): DVKVTQSSRYLVKRTGEKVFLECVQDMDHENMFWYRQDPGLGLRLIYFSYDVKMKEKGDIPEGYSVSREKKERFSLILESASTNQTSMYLCASSSRVSGELFFGEGSRLTVL.

The chain carries TRBV5-4 and TRBJ2-7, with TRBD1 matching over 9 bases. The CDR3 sequence is 13 residues long. Trimming cost V 5 bases and J 3 bases; bases outside gene matches: 3. Germline CDR1 SGHNT, CDR2 YYREEE (reference sequence). In DNA, the CDR3 is TGTGCCAGCAGTGTGACAGGGGGCTACGAGCAGTACTTC. Residues: CASSVTGGYEQYF. Combining the CDR3 with reference TRBV5-4 and TRBJ2-7 gives the whole variable domain ETGVTQSPTHLIKTRGQQVTLRCSSQSGHNTVSWYQQALGQGPQFIFQYYREEENGRGNFPPRFSGLQFPNYSSELNVNALELDDSALYLCASSVTGGYEQYFGPGTRLTVT.

The chain recombines TRBV28 with TRBJ2-7; 7 nucleotides line up with TRBD1. Trimming removed 4 bases from V and 2 bases from J; junction bases left unmatched: 5. The CDR3 length is 14 residues. Germline CDR1 is MDHEN and CDR2 is SYDVKM. As DNA, the CDR3 is TGTGCCAGCAGTTCCGGGACAGCTACCTACGAGCAGTACTTC. Its protein is CASSSGTATYEQYF.

The J gene is TRBJ2-7, the V gene TRBV5-1, with a tentative D call TRBD2 (5 bases). V lost 4 bases and J lost 4, with 24 bases in between. The CDR3 consists of 17 residues. Germline CDR1 SGHRS, CDR2 YFSETQ. The CDR3 bases are TGCGCCAGCAGCCCTGGATTCGACCGTGCTTCGGGGTACGAGCAGTACTTC. Its translation is CASSPGFDRASGYEQYF.

In nucleotides, the CDR3 is TGTGCCAGCAGCGTATCGGACGGTTTGAGGCAGTACTTC. The encoded protein is CASSVSDGLRQYF. The rearrangement joins TRBV9 to TRBJ2-7; D uncertain. The CDR3 is made up of 13 amino acids. Trimming cost V 1 base and J 9 bases, with 14 bases left between them. CDR1 SGDLS and CDR2 YYNGEE come from the germline V gene.

The chain carries TRBV5-1 and TRBJ1-5; D perhaps matches TRBD1 (6 bases). The CDR3 covers 16 residues. Trimming removed 0 bases at V and 5 bases at J, with 15 bases between. Looked up from germline, CDR1 is SGHRS and CDR2 is YFSETQ. The CDR3 nucleotides read TGCGCCAGCAGCTTGGCCGAGGGGGGCGGCGATCAGCCCCAGCATTTT. Its translation is CASSLAEGGGDQPQHF.

V is TRBV7-3 and J is TRBJ2-6; TRBD1 might be the D (6 bases). The CDR3 is 15 residues long. V shed 4 bases and J shed 4 bases, with 11 bases lying between them. Germline CDR1 reads SGHTA; CDR2 reads FQGTGA. The CDR3 bases are TGTGCCAGCAGCTATACAGGGCCCGGGGCCAACGTCCTGACTTTC. Protein: CASSYTGPGANVLTF. Supplemented by reference TRBV7-3 and TRBJ2-6, the full variable domain reads GAGVSQTPSNKVTEKGKYVELRCDPISGHTALYWYRQSLGQGPEFLIYFQGTGAADDSGLPNDRFFAVRPEGSVSTLKIQRTERGDSAVYLCASSYTGPGANVLTFGAGSRLTVL.

This chain links TRBV1 with TRBJ1-1. TRBV1 counts as a pseudogene. The CDR3 totals 13 residues. CDR3 amino acids: CTSSQGWAGPAFF. The DNA of the CDR3 is TGCACCAGCAGCCAAGGCTGGGCGGGACCGGCTTTCTTT.

This clone was seen just once. The J gene is TRBJ1-4, the V gene TRBV28; 9 bases map to TRBD1. The junction had 7 bases not matched to a gene; V was cut back by 5 bases and J by 3 bases. From germline, CDR1 is MDHEN and CDR2 SYDVKM. The CDR3 has 16 amino acids. The CDR3 sequence: CASSPRTGVPNEKLFF. The CDR3 DNA reads as TGTGCCAGCAGTCCCCGGACAGGGGTGCCTAATGAAAAACTGTTTTTT.

The chain couples TRBV6-1 to TRBJ2-5; D ambiguous. CDR1 and CDR2 (germline): MNHNS, SASEGT. V was shortened by 0 bases and J by 4 bases, with 12 bases between the two germline ends. The length of the CDR3 is 15 residues. CDR3: CASSEAEANGETQYF. CDR3 bases: TGTGCCAGCAGTGAAGCGGAAGCCAATGGAGAGACCCAGTACTTC.

The table lists this clone with a few counts. The J gene is TRBJ1-1, the V gene TRBV28; maybe TRBD1 (6 bases). The CDR3 covers 12 residues. From germline, CDR1 is MDHEN and CDR2 SYDVKM. The V gene lost 6 bases and the J gene lost 8 bases, with 13 bases spanning the gap. The CDR3: CASRLQGLEAFF. CDR3 coding DNA: TGTGCCAGCAGGCTACAGGGTCTGGAAGCTTTCTTT.

The sample holds one count of this clone. DNA for the CDR3: TGTGCCAGCAGCTTACAAAAGAACCACGGGCTCTCTGGAAACACCATATATTTT. This sequence encodes CASSLQKNHGLSGNTIYF. The rearrangement uses TRBV7-2 and TRBJ1-3; no definite D call. The V gene's germline CDR1 is SGHTA and CDR2 FQGNSA. The CDR3 length is 18 residues. Trimming cost V 2 bases and J 0 bases, with 17 bases left between them.

The gene calls are TRBV6-1 and TRBJ2-5; TRBD2 is a possible D gene (5 bases). Germline V gene sequence: CDR1 MNHNS, CDR2 SASEGT. Trimming pared 6 bases from V and 5 bases from J, leaving 16 bases between. The CDR3 spans 14 residues. The CDR3 sequence: CASRGMGVSETQYF. The CDR3 nucleotides are TGTGCCAGCAGAGGTATGGGAGTGTCGGAGACCCAGTACTTC.

The rearrangement joins TRBV6-1 to TRBJ1-4; no firm D call. Trimming removed 4 bases at V and 5 bases at J, with 14 bases between. CDR1 is MNHNS, CDR2 SASEGT, per germline. The CDR3 spans 15 residues. The CDR3 nucleotides read TGTGCCAGCAGTGCCACCAGGTTCATCAATGAAAAACTGTTTTTT. Residues: CASSATRFINEKLFF.

The chain employs TRBV28 and TRBJ2-2; TRBD1 agrees at 8 bases. Germline loops: CDR1 MDHEN, CDR2 SYDVKM. J lost 5 bases, V lost 6 bases, and 14 bases had no gene match. The CDR3 is made up of 17 amino acids. In DNA, the CDR3 is TGTGCCAGCAGACCGGACAGGGATAGTATGGATACCGGGGAGCTGTTTTTT. Translated: CASRPDRDSMDTGELFF.

The J gene is TRBJ2-5, the V gene TRBV7-9; D is possibly TRBD1 (6 bases). The J call is in doubt because the DNA end fits TRBJ2-7 better. CDR1 and CDR2 from the germline V gene are SEHNR and FQNEAQ (reference sequence). The CDR3 runs 16 residues. CDR3 bases: TGTGCCAGCAGCTTAGTCGCGACAGGTGAGACCTACGAGCAGTACTTC. Amino acids: CASSLVATGETYEQYF.

This clone was picked up a small number of times. The chain joins TRBV5-1 to TRBJ1-1; 7 bases agree with TRBD1. The ends lost 0 bases at V and 5 bases at J; junction bases unmatched: 7. In germline, CDR1 is SGHRS, CDR2 YFSETQ. This CDR3 has 15 amino acids. Here the CDR3 DNA reads TGCGCCAGCAGCTTGGTCGGCAGGGGGGAGACTGAAGCTTTCTTT. This codes for CASSLVGRGETEAFF.

The chain links TRBV19 to TRBJ2-3, with 9 bases that match TRBD2. The CDR3 extends over 17 amino acids. Trimming took 3 bases from V and 0 from J; bases not matched to a gene: 7. Germline loops: CDR1 LNHDA, CDR2 SQIVND (reference sequence). The CDR3 sequence is CASSMGTSRSSTDTQYF. Written as DNA, the CDR3 is TGTGCCAGTAGTATGGGGACTAGCCGCTCTAGCACAGATACGCAGTATTTT. The variable domain in full, with the rest retrieved from reference TRBV19 and TRBJ2-3, is DGGITQSPKYLFRKEGQNVTLSCEQNLNHDAMYWYRQDPGQGLRLIYYSQIVNDFQKGDIAEGYSVSREKKESFPLTVTSAQKNPTAFYLCASSMGTSRSSTDTQYFGPGTRLTVL.

This rearrangement joins TRBV15 to TRBJ1-5; D is unresolved. V gave up 0 bases and J gave up 1 base, with 7 bases separating them. Germline lookup yields CDR1 LNHNV and CDR2 YYDKDF (reference sequence). The CDR3 runs 15 residues. CDR3 region: CATSREVGSNQPQHF. CDR3 sequence (DNA): TGTGCCACCAGCAGAGAGGTTGGAAGCAATCAGCCCCAGCATTTT.

The chain links TRBV6-4 to TRBJ2-6, with TRBD2 matching over 7 bases. The V and J ends lost 0 bases and 3 bases, in that order; junction bases with no gene match: 2. Germline loops: CDR1 MRHNA, CDR2 SNTAGT. The CDR3 has 16 residues. DNA for the CDR3: TGTGCCAGCAGTGACTCGGTAGCGGGTGGGGCCAACGTCCTGACTTTC. Protein product: CASSDSVAGGANVLTF.

The rearrangement links TRBV4-1 to TRBJ2-2; 8 nucleotides agree with TRBD2. V gave up 1 base and J gave up 1 base; unmatched junction bases: 5. The CDR3 is 17 amino acids. Germline V gene data show CDR1 as MGHRA and CDR2 as YSYEKL. CDR3 nucleotide sequence: TGCGCCAGCAGCCAAGTCCAGCGGGAGAGGAACACCGGGGAGCTGTTTTTT. This encodes CASSQVQRERNTGELFF.

The CDR3 DNA reads as TGTGCCAGCGGGACCTATTCGGCCCTGAACACTGAAGCTTTCTTT. Translation: CASGTYSALNTEAFF. The chain employs TRBV28 and TRBJ1-1; D is possibly TRBD1 (5 bases). V was clipped by 8 bases and J by 0 bases, with 16 bases between them. Germline V gene sequence: CDR1 MDHEN, CDR2 SYDVKM. The CDR3 length is 15 residues.

The chain combines TRBV6-6 with TRBJ2-5; weak D call: TRBD1 (6 bases). The CDR3 spans 15 residues. V dropped 7 bases and J dropped 5 bases, with 20 bases sitting between them. The germline gives CDR1 MNHNY, CDR2 SVGAGI (reference sequence). CDR3 in amino acids: CASKSRTENMETQYF. Written as DNA, the CDR3 is TGTGCCAGCAAATCTCGGACAGAAAATATGGAGACCCAGTACTTC.

The chain has TRBV9 and TRBJ2-2; maybe TRBD2 (6 bases). In germline, CDR1 is SGDLS, CDR2 YYNGEE. The V end was cut by 4 bases, the J end by 4 bases, with 17 bases between. This CDR3 region has 16 residues. This CDR3 is CASSPRGGSGTGELFF. In DNA form, the CDR3 reads TGTGCCAGCAGCCCCCGTGGAGGGTCTGGCACCGGGGAGCTGTTTTTT.